One sample yielded the 11 T cell receptor beta chains listed below, sequenced in a study of T cells in Graves' hyperthyroidism and ophthalmopathy. From RNA transcripts, TCR beta CDR3 regions were amplified. First-round RT-PCR targeting the TCR CDR3 was performed with the HTBI primer set. TCRdb reprocessed the multiplex PCR reads via MiXCR and lists one record per CDR3 protein. The sample lists over 300,000 distinct CDR3 sequences; roughly 13% were seen once. The sample taken for sequencing was blood. All receptors come from a woman in her thirties or forties with Graves' ophthalmopathy.

This clonotype was seen ten or more times. The chain combines TRBV6-1 with TRBJ1-1; D unclear. V dropped 2 bases and J dropped 1 base, with 8 bases sitting between them. Germline V CDR1 and CDR2: MNHNS, SASEGT. This CDR3 is 14 amino acids long. The CDR3 DNA reads TGTGCCAGCAGTGAAAAGGAAAGGAACACTGAAGCTTTCTTT. Its protein product is CASSEKERNTEAFF.

This sequence joins TRBV19 and TRBJ1-3, with D possibly being TRBD1 (5 bases). The germline V gene encodes CDR1 LNHDA and CDR2 SQIVND (reference sequence). The germline V and J ends were trimmed by 7 bases and 4 bases, with 20 bases remaining between them. There are 16 residues in the CDR3. This CDR3 reads CASTDRAGLRGNTIYF. CDR3 sequence (DNA): TGTGCCAGTACTGATCGGGCAGGGCTGCGCGGAAACACCATATATTTT.

Many counts were recorded for this clonotype. V and J are TRBV20-1 and TRBJ2-7, with a tentative D call TRBD2 (6 bases). V lost 6 bases to trimming and J lost 6 bases, with 21 bases between them. CDR3 size: 14 residues. CDR1 and CDR2 (germline): DFQATT, SNEGSKA (reference sequence). CDR3 protein: CSAITGLGSREQYF. DNA of the CDR3: TGCAGTGCGATCACGGGACTGGGCTCCCGCGAGCAGTACTTC.

This clonotype has only a few counts. This chain connects TRBV30 to TRBJ1-5; D is perhaps TRBD1 (6 bases). V was pared by 4 bases and J by 0 bases, with 16 bases between. The V gene's germline CDR1 is GTSNPN and CDR2 SVGIG (reference sequence). This CDR3 has 16 amino acids. CDR3: CAWMLGAGNSNQPQHF. The CDR3 DNA sequence: TGTGCCTGGATGCTGGGGGCCGGCAATAGCAATCAGCCCCAGCATTTT.

This clonotype showed up many times. V and J are TRBV19 and TRBJ1-1; unclear D gene. Trimming removed 9 bases from V and 2 bases from J, with 13 bases in between. The germline CDR1 and CDR2 sequences are LNHDA and SQIVND (reference sequence). This CDR3 is 13 amino acids long. The DNA of the CDR3 is TGTGCCAGCAGTGAACAGAGAAACACTGAAGCTTTCTTT. This translates into CASSEQRNTEAFF.

In this sample, this clonotype turned up a few times. Compared with germline, one end of the junction differs, possibly owing to a read error. This chain's CDR3 is CASSYSSVQFNEQSF. DNA of the CDR3: TGTGCCAGCAGTTACTCGAGTGTACAATTCAATGAGCAGTCCTTC. J is TRBJ2-1 and V is TRBV6-5, with D unclear. CDR1 is MNHEY and CDR2 is SVGAGI in the germline V gene. This CDR3 is 15 amino acids long.

This clonotype has more than one count but fewer than ten. V gene TRBV7-9 combines with J gene TRBJ2-1, with D uncertain. The CDR3 length is 14 residues. The germline V gene encodes CDR1 SEHNR and CDR2 FQNEAQ (reference sequence). V was pared by 5 bases and J by 8 bases, with 16 bases between. The CDR3 spells CASSRTLHGDEQFF. In DNA form, the CDR3 reads TGTGCCAGCAGCCGGACGCTGCATGGTGATGAGCAGTTCTTC.

The sample holds many counts of this clonotype. The CDR3, as DNA: TGTGCCAGCAGCCCGTCCGGGGGGAATCAGCCCCAGCATTTT. Protein: CASSPSGGNQPQHF. This sequence joins TRBV3-1 and TRBJ1-5; D might be TRBD1 (5 bases). The CDR3 extends over 14 amino acids. Trimming stripped 4 bases from V and 4 bases from J, with 11 bases between. In germline, CDR1 is LGHDT, CDR2 YNNKEL (reference sequence). The whole variable domain, remainder taken from reference TRBV3-1 and TRBJ1-5, is DTAVSQTPKYLVTQMGNDKSIKCEQNLGHDTMYWYKQDSKKFLKIMFSYNNKELIINETVPNRFSPKSPDKAHLNLHINSLELGDSAVYFCASSPSGGNQPQHFGDGTRLSIL.

Many counts were recorded for this clonotype. This chain connects TRBV2 to TRBJ1-2, with 9 bases that match TRBD1. CDR3 size: 15 residues. The J segment lost 1 base and the V segment lost 5 bases, leaving 5 bases of the junction unmatched. Looked up from germline, CDR1 is SNHLY and CDR2 is FYNNEI. Written as DNA, the CDR3 is TGTGCCAGCAGTAGAGGGACAGGGTTTAACTATGGCTACACCTTC. It translates to CASSRGTGFNYGYTF.

CDR3 nucleotides: TGTGCCAGCAGCCTGTACAGGGTTAAGGACAATGAGCAGTTCTTC. This translates into CASSLYRVKDNEQFF. This sequence joins TRBV7-9 and TRBJ2-1; D might be TRBD1 (6 bases). Germline V gene data show CDR1 as SEHNR and CDR2 as FQNEAQ (reference sequence). V was trimmed by 5 bases and J by 5 bases, leaving 16 bases between them. There are 15 residues in the CDR3. Full variable domain (outside the CDR3, taken from reference TRBV7-9 and TRBJ2-1): DTGVSQNPRHKITKRGQNVTFRCDPISEHNRLYWYRQTLGQGPEFLTYFQNEAQLEKSRLLSDRFSAERPKGSFSTLEIQRTEQGDSAMYLCASSLYRVKDNEQFFGPGTRLTVL.

At least ten counts were recorded for this clonotype. V is TRBV11-2 and J is TRBJ1-1; TRBD1 is a possible D gene (6 bases). This CDR3 is 15 amino acids long. Germline V lookup: CDR1 SGHAT, CDR2 FQNNGV. Trimming removed 4 bases from V and 1 base from J, with 13 bases in between. The CDR3 nucleotides are TGTGCCAGCAGCTCGCGATTAGGGGGGAACACTGAAGCTTTCTTT. Its protein product is CASSSRLGGNTEAFF.